This record covers a single T cell receptor (beta chain). Described treatment: randomized to nivolumab then ipilimumab (arm A) or the reverse (arm B). No patient had prior DNA-damaging chemotherapy. From thawed PBMCs, live CD3+CD8+ cells negative for CD19 and CD56 were sorted. Sequencing used immunoSEQ multiplex PCR; TCRdb keeps in-frame clones, though not all of them. The repertoire holds roughly 30,000 clones, with approximately 86% as singletons. V shed 3 bases and J shed 6 bases, with 11 bases lying between them. This CDR3 is built from 13 residues. The V gene's germline CDR1 is GTSNPN and CDR2 SVGIG (reference sequence). This entry is derived from a study of sequential checkpoint blockade in melanoma. The wider study: First-line arms were nivolumab then ipilimumab, or the reverse, randomized 1:1. Maintenance nivolumab came after either treatment sequence.

The sequencing here drew on CD8+ T cells sorted from blood (inferred from file names), taken from a patient given nivolumab and ipilimumab in sequence. The TCR comes from a human donor with melanoma. V usage is TRBV30 and J usage is TRBJ2-2; unclear D gene. The CDR3 spells CAWSARVAGELFF. CDR3 in DNA: TGTGCCTGGAGCGCCCGGGTGGCCGGGGAGCTGTTTTTT.